Listed below are T cell receptor beta chains from one sample, sequenced in a study of T cell changes during pregnancy in multiple sclerosis. The data were produced by immunoSEQ multiplex PCR, yet TCRdb's version contains in-frame clones alone and is incomplete. The repertoire holds around 53,000 clones, with 92% as singletons. This specimen was CD4+ T cells from peripheral blood mononuclear cells, taken after pregnancy. These receptors originate from a female donor with multiple sclerosis, enrolled in a pregnancy study. CDR3s include the opening cysteine and the closing phenylalanine or tryptophan. A D gene is named only where the DNA matches it firmly. The listing skips clone size in some rows; elsewhere it reads once, few, many or a size class.

j_call	clone_size	v_call	d_call	cdr3_nt	cdr3_aa
TRBJ1-3	.	TRBV5-4	.	TGTGCCAGCAGCTTGGTAGGAACAGTCTCTGGAAACACCATATATTTT	CASSLVGTVSGNTIYF
TRBJ2-3	.	TRBV5-1	TRBD2	TGCGCCAGCAGCTTGGCCCGGGGGGGGGCAGATACGCAGTATTTT	CASSLARGGADTQYF
TRBJ1-2	.	TRBV6-5	.	TGTGCCAGCAGCCTAAAGAAGAACTATGGCTACACCTTC	CASSLKKNYGYTF
TRBJ1-1	.	TRBV5-1	TRBD1	TGCGCCAGCAGCCCCGAGACAGGGCTTGAAGCTTTCTTT	CASSPETGLEAFF
TRBJ1-4	.	TRBV2	.	TGTGCCAGCAGGGACCAGGGGAGGGGACAAGAAAAACTGTTTTTT	CASRDQGRGQEKLFF
TRBJ1-4	.	TRBV4-2	.	TGTGCCAGCAGCCAAGGGATGGGGGGGGGTGGTGAAAAACTGTTTTTT	CASSQGMGGGGEKLFF
TRBJ2-3	.	TRBV19	.	TGTGCCACCAAGACTGGGGAGCGCACAGATACGCAGTATTTT	CATKTGERTDTQYF
TRBJ1-3	few	TRBV6-5	TRBD1	TGTGCCAGCAGTTTGACAGGGCGCGTAAGAAACACCATATATTTT	CASSLTGRVRNTIYF
TRBJ1-2	.	TRBV5-4	TRBD1	TGTGCCAGCAGTCTGGTACGACCGGATTGGACAGGGAGGGATGGCTACACCTTC	CASSLVRPDWTGRDGYTF
TRBJ2-1	.	TRBV5-1	TRBD1	TGCGCCAGCAGCTTGCAGGGGGACAATGAGCAGTTCTTC	CASSLQGDNEQFF
TRBJ1-4	.	TRBV7-6	.	TGTGCCAGCAGCCCACGACATACAACAACTAATGAAAAACTGTTTTTT	CASSPRHTTTNEKLFF
TRBJ1-5	.	TRBV15	.	TGTGCCACCAGCCGGACAGATTTTTGGCATTTT	CATSRTDFWHF
TRBJ2-3	.	TRBV5-6	.	TGTGCCAGCAGCGCCCTGGGCGCGGATACGCAGTATTTT	CASSALGADTQYF
TRBJ2-7	.	TRBV27	TRBD1	TGTGCCAGCAGTCCGACAGGGGATAAGTTCTACGAGCAGTACTTC	CASSPTGDKFYEQYF
TRBJ1-2	.	TRBV7-9	.	TGTGCCAGCAGCTTACAGGTGATAGCGGACTACACCTTC	CASSLQVIADYTF
TRBJ1-3	.	TRBV10-3	TRBD1	TGTGCCATCAGCGCCAACCCCGGGACAGGGGGCGGAAACACCATATATTTT	CAISANPGTGGGNTIYF
TRBJ2-3	.	TRBV30	.	TGTGCCTGGTCCGGGACAGATACGCAGTATTTT	CAWSGTDTQYF
TRBJ2-6	.	TRBV19	.	TGTGCCAGTAGCCAATGGGGAGGAGCCCCCTCTGGGGCCAACGTCCTGACTTTC	CASSQWGGAPSGANVLTF
TRBJ2-1	.	TRBV12-5	TRBD1	TGTGCTAGTGGTTTCCGACAGGGTTCAACAAGCTCCTACAATGAGCAGTTCTTC	CASGFRQGSTSSYNEQFF
TRBJ1-6	.	TRBV7-9	TRBD1	TGTGCCAGCAGCTCCTCGACAGGGGGTTCTTATAATTCACCCCTCCACTTT	CASSSSTGGSYNSPLHF
TRBJ2-3	.	TRBV19	TRBD2	TGTGCCAGTAGTAACTCCGGGACTAGCGGGGGGGTGGGGCCAGATACGCAGTATTTT	CASSNSGTSGGVGPDTQYF
TRBJ1-6	.	TRBV19	TRBD1	TGTGCCAGTAGTAGGGGGACAGAGGCCTTAAATTCACCCCTCCACTTT	CASSRGTEALNSPLHF
TRBJ2-7	once	TRBV7-2	TRBD1	TGTGCCAGCACCCCGGGACAGGGACGCTACGAGCAGTACTTC	CASTPGQGRYEQYF
TRBJ1-5	.	TRBV15	.	TGTGCCACCAGCCATGGGACAAGGAGCCTTTATAGCAATCAGCCCCAGCATTTT	CATSHGTRSLYSNQPQHF
TRBJ2-3	.	TRBV7-3	TRBD1	TGTGCCAGCAGCCCCGGACAGGGAACGCAGTATTTT	CASSPGQGTQYF
TRBJ1-1	.	TRBV9	.	TGTGCCAGCAGCCCAGAATCAGCGGCTGAAGCTTTCTTT	CASSPESAAEAFF
TRBJ1-1	.	TRBV7-2	.	TGTGCCAGCAGCCAAGGGACAAGAGGGGGAGCTTTCTTT	CASSQGTRGGAFF
TRBJ1-2	.	TRBV7-2	.	TGTGCCAGCAGCTTAGGGGGGACATATATTAACTATGGCTACACCTTC	CASSLGGTYINYGYTF
TRBJ1-6	.	TRBV7-2	TRBD1	TGTGCCAGCAGCCGACCTCCCCAAAAGGGGGCGTATTCACCCCTCCACTTT	CASSRPPQKGAYSPLHF
TRBJ2-7	.	TRBV18	TRBD1	TGTGCCAGCTCACCGGGTTTAGGACAGGGCCACGAGCAGTACTTC	CASSPGLGQGHEQYF
TRBJ1-5	.	TRBV12-5	.	TGTGCTAGTGGTCACGGGACATTCAATCAGCCCCAGCATTTT	CASGHGTFNQPQHF
TRBJ2-7	.	TRBV2	TRBD1	TGTGCCAGCCAAGAACAGGGGCCATCCTACGAGCAGTACTTC	CASQEQGPSYEQYF
TRBJ2-5	.	TRBV7-9	.	TGTGCCATGTTGCGGGATAGGAAGACCCAGTACTTC	CAMLRDRKTQYF
TRBJ1-2	.	TRBV7-9	.	TGTGCCAGCAGCTTTTTCGCCGCGGTGGGGGGTCGGTATGGCTACACCTTC	CASSFFAAVGGRYGYTF
TRBJ2-7	.	TRBV9	.	TGTGCCAGCAGCGTAGATCTGGGGGCGCGAGAATACGAGCAGTACTTC	CASSVDLGAREYEQYF
TRBJ1-6	.	TRBV30	.	TGTGCCTGGAGTCCTACCGTCCGGAGCTCCTATAATTCACCCCTCCACTTT	CAWSPTVRSSYNSPLHF
TRBJ2-5	.	TRBV5-1	.	TGCGCCAGCAGCTCGGGTACACAACTGACCCCCTTCCAAGAGACCCAGTACTTC	CASSSGTQLTPFQETQYF
TRBJ2-7	.	TRBV19	TRBD2	TGTGCCAGTAGTCTCCCCGGACTAGCGGGGTTAGGGGAGCAGTACTTC	CASSLPGLAGLGEQYF
TRBJ2-5	.	TRBV29-1	.	TGCAGCGTTGTACGAGCCGGGGAGACCCAGTACTTC	CSVVRAGETQYF
TRBJ2-3	.	TRBV5-1	TRBD2	TGCGCCAGCAGGTCTGGGACTAGCGGGACTAGCACAGATACGCAGTATTTT	CASRSGTSGTSTDTQYF